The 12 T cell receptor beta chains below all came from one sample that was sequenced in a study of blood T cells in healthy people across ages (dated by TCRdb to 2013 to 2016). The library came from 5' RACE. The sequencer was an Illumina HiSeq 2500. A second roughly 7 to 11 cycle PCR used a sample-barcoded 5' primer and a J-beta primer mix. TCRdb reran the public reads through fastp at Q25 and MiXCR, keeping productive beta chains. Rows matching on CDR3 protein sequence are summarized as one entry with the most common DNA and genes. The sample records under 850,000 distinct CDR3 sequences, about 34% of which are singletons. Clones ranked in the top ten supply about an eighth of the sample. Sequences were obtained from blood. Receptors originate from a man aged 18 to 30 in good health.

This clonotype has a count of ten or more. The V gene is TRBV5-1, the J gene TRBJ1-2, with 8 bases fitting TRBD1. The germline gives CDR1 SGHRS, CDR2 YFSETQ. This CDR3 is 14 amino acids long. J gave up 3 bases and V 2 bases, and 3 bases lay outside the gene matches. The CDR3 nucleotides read TGCGCCAGCAGCTTTGACAGGGGAGACTATGGCTACACCTTC. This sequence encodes CASSFDRGDYGYTF.

Written as DNA, the CDR3 is TGTGCCAGCAGTTCAGGGGAGAGTGGCAATCAGCCCCAGCATTTT. Residues: CASSSGESGNQPQHF. The chain uses TRBV6-2 or TRBV6-3 and TRBJ1-5; possibly TRBD1 for D (6 bases). This CDR3 is 15 amino acids long. Germline-derived CDR1 and CDR2 are MNHEY and SVGEGT. V lost 4 bases and J lost 2, with 12 bases in between.

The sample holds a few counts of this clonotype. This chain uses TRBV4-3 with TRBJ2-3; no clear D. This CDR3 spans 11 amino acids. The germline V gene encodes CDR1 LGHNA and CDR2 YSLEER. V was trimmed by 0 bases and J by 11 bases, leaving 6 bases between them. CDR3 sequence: CASSQDLKQYF. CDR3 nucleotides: TGCGCCAGCAGCCAAGATTTGAAGCAGTATTTT.

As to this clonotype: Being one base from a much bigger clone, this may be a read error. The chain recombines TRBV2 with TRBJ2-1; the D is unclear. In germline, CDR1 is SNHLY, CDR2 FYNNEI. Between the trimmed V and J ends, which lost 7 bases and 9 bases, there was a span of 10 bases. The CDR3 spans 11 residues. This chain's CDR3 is CASTTRREQFF. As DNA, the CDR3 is TGTGCCAGCACTACTCGGCGTGAGCAGTTCTTC. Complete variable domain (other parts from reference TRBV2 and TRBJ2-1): EPEVTQTPSHQVTQMGQEVILRCVPISNHLYFYWYRQILGQKVEFLVSFYNNEISEKSEIFDDQFSVERPDGSNFTLKIRSTKLEDSAMYFCASTTRREQFFGPGTRLTVL.

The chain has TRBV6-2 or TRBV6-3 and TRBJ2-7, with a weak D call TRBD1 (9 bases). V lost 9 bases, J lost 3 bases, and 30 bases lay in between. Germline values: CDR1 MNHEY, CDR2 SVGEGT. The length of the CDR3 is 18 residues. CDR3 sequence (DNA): TGTGCCAGTTCCAAGGGGACAGGGACCGCGGGAGGTTTCTACGAGCAGTACTTC. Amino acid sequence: CASSKGTGTAGGFYEQYF.

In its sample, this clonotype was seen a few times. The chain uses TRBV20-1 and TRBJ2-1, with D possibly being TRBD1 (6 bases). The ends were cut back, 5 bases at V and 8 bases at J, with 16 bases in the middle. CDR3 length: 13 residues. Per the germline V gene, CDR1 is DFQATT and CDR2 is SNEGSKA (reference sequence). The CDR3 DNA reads TGCAGTGCTGGGCCGTGGGGGCTCCATGAGCAGTTCTTC. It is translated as CSAGPWGLHEQFF.

CDR3 residues: CASSPVGENTGELFF. In nucleotides, the CDR3 is TGTGCCAGCAGTCCCGTTGGGGAGAACACCGGGGAGCTGTTTTTT. The chain is built from TRBV6-5 and TRBJ2-2; unclear D gene. The CDR3 loop spans 15 amino acids. Germline CDR1 and CDR2: MNHEY and SVGAGI. Trimming removed 5 bases from V and 1 base from J, with 11 bases in between.

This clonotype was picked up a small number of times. The CDR3 reads CASSAGMGAFF. The CDR3 DNA reads TGTGCCAGCAGCGCAGGGATGGGCGCTTTCTTT. This rearrangement joins TRBV5-6 to TRBJ1-1; possible D gene TRBD1, 5 bases. There are 11 residues in the CDR3. The germline gives CDR1 SGHDT, CDR2 YYEEEE. Trimming pared 4 bases from V and 11 bases from J, leaving 12 bases between.

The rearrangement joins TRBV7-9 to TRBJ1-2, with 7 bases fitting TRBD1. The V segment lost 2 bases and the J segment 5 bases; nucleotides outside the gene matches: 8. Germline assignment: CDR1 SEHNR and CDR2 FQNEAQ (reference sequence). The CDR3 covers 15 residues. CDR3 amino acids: CASSLRTGEWYGYTF. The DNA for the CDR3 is TGTGCCAGCAGCTTACGAACAGGGGAGTGGTATGGCTACACCTTC.

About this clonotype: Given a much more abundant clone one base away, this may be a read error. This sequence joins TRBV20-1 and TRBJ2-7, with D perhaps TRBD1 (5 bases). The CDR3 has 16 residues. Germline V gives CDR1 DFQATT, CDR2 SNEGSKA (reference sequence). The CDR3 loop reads CSARDYPSSGMYGQYF. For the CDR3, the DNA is TGCAGTGCTAGAGATTACCCGAGCTCAGGGATGTACGGGCAGTACTTC.

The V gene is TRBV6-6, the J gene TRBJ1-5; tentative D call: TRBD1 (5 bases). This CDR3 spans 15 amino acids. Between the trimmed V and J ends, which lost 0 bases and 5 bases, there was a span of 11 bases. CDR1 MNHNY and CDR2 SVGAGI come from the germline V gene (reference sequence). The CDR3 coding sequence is TGTGCCAGCAGTTACTCGAGGGGTTGGCATCAGCCCCAGCATTTT. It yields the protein CASSYSRGWHQPQHF.

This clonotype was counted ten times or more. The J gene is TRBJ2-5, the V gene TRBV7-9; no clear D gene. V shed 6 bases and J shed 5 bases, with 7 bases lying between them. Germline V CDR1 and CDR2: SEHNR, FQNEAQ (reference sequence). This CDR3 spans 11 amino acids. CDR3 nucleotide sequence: TGTGCCAGCAGTCCCAGGGAGACCCAGTACTTC. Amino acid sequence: CASSPRETQYF.